This T cell receptor beta chain was identified during a study of blood T cell repertoires in COVID-19. Study background: Acute and convalescent COVID-19 specimens originated in the United States, Italy and Spain. T cells, B-cell-depleted T cells, or PBMCs provided the cDNA or gDNA that served as material.

Germline CDR1 reads SQVTM; CDR2 reads ANQGSEA. The CDR3 loop spans 14 amino acids. V dropped 6 bases and J dropped 3; count of bases not matched to a gene: 1. As processed by the authors: Amplification of reference gene primers provided the estimated nucleated cell counts. Assay: immunoSEQ multiplex PCR; the TCRdb copy retains only in-frame clones and omits some. D and trimming come from the DNA, and the V and J calls and clone size come from that table. The sample includes around 300,000 clones, under 90% of them seen just once. The table lists this clone with a count of one. This chain connects TRBV29-1 to TRBJ2-2; TRBD2 matches at 13 bases. Sequenced input: peripheral blood. The sequence was collected from a middle-aged man with acute or convalescent COVID-19. In DNA form, the CDR3 reads TGCAGCGTGGGGACTAGCGGGGACACCGGGGAGCTGTTTTTT. As protein: CSVGTSGDTGELFF.